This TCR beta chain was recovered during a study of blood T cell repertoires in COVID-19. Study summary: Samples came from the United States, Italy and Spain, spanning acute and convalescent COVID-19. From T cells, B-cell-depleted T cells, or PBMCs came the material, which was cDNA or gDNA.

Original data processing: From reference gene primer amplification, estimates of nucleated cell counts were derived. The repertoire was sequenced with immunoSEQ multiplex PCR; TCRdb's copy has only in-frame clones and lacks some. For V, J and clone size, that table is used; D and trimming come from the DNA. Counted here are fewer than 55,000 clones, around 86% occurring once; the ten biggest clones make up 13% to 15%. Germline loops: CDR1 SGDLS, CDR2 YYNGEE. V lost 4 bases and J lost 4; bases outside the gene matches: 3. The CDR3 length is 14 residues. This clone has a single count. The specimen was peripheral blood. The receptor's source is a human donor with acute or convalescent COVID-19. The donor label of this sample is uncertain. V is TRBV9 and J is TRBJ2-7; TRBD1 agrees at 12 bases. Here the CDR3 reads CASSRGQGAYEQYF. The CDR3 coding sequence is TGTGCCAGCAGCAGGGGACAGGGGGCTTACGAGCAGTACTTC.